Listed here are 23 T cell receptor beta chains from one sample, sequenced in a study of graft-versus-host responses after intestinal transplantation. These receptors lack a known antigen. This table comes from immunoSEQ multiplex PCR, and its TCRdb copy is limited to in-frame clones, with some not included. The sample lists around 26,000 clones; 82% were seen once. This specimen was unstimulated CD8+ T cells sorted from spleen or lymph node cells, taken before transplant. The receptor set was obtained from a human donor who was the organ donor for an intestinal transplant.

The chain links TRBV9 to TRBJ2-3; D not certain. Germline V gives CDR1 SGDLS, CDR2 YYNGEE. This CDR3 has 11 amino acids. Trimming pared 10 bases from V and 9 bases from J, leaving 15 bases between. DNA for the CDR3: TGTGCCGGTCAGTGGCCTTCGACGCAGTATTTT. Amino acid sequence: CAGQWPSTQYF.

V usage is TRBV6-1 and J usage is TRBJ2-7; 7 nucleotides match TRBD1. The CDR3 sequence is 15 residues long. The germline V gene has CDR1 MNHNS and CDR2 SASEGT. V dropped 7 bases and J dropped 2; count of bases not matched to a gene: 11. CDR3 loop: CASNLYPDRTYEQYF. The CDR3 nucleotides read TGTGCCAGCAACCTTTACCCGGACAGGACCTACGAGCAGTACTTC.

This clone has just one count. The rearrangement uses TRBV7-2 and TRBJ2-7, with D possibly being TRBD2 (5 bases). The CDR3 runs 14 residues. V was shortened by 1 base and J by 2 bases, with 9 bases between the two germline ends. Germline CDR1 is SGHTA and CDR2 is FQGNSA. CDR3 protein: CASSLVDSAYEQYF. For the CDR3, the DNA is TGTGCCAGCAGCTTAGTGGACTCTGCCTACGAGCAGTACTTC.

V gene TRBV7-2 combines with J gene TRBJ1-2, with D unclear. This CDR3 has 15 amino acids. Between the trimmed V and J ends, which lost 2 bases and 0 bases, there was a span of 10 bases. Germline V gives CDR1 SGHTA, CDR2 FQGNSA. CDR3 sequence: CASSLYGSANYGYTF. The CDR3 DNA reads TGTGCCAGCAGCTTATACGGAAGTGCTAACTATGGCTACACCTTC. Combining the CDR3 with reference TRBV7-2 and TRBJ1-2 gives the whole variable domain GAGVSQSPSNKVTEKGKDVELRCDPISGHTALYWYRQSLGQGLEFLIYFQGNSAPDKSGLPSDRFSAERTGGSVSTLTIQRTQQEDSAVYLCASSLYGSANYGYTFGSGTRLTVV.

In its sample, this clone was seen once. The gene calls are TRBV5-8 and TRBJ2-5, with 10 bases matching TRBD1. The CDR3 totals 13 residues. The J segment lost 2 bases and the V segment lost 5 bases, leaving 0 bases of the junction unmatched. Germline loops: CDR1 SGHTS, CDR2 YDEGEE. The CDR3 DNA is TGTGCCAGCAGGGGACAGGGGCAAGAGACCCAGTACTTC. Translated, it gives CASRGQGQETQYF.

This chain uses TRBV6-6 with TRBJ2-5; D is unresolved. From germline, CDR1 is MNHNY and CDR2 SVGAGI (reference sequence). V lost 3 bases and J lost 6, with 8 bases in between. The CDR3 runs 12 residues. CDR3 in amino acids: CASSYDTKTQYF. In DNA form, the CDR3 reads TGTGCCAGCAGTTATGATACAAAGACCCAGTACTTC.

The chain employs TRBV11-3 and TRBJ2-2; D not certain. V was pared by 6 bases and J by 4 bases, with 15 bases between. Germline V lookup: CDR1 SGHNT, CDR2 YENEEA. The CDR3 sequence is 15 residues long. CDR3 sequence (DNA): TGTGCCAGCAGTCCTTTCATAGAGTTCACCGGGGAGCTGTTTTTT. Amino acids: CASSPFIEFTGELFF.

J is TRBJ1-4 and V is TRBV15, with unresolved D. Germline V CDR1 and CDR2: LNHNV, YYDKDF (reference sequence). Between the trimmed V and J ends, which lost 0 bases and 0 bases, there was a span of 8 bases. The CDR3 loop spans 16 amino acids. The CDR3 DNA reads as TGTGCCACCAGCAGAGATCCCGGGACAACTAATGAAAAACTGTTTTTT. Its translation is CATSRDPGTTNEKLFF.

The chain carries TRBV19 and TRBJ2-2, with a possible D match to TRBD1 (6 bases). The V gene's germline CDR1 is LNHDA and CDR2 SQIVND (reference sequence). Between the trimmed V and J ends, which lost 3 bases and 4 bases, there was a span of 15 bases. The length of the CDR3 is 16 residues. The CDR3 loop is CASSIEAGALTGELFF. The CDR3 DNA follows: TGTGCCAGTAGTATCGAAGCAGGGGCCCTCACCGGGGAGCTGTTTTTT.

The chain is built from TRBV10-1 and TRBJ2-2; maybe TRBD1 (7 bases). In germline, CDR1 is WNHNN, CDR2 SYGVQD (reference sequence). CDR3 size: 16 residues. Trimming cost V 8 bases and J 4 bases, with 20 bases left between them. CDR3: CASGGRPEGATGELFF. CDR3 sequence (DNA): TGCGCCAGCGGAGGGCGCCCCGAGGGGGCCACCGGGGAGCTGTTTTTT.

The CDR3 region is CASSLAAGELFF. Here the CDR3 DNA reads TGTGCCAGCAGCTTGGCGGCCGGGGAGCTGTTTTTT. The gene calls are TRBV5-4 and TRBJ2-2; no definite D call. The CDR3 totals 12 residues. CDR1 SGHNT and CDR2 YYREEE come from the germline V gene (reference sequence). Trimming pared 0 bases from V and 6 bases from J, leaving 3 bases between.

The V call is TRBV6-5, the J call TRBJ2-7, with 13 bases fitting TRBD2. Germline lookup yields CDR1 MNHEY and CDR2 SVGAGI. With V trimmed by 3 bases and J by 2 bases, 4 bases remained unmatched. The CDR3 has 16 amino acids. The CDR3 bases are TGTGCCAGCAGTTATTTCGGGACTAGCGGGGCCTACGAGCAGTACTTC. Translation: CASSYFGTSGAYEQYF.

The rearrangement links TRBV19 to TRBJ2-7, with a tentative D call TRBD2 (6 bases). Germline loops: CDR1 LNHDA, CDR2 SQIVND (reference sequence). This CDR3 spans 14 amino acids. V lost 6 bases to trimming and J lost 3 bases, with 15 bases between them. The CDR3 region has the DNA TGTGCCAGTAGCCCCTGGGGGGAACACTACGAGCAGTACTTC. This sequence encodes CASSPWGEHYEQYF.

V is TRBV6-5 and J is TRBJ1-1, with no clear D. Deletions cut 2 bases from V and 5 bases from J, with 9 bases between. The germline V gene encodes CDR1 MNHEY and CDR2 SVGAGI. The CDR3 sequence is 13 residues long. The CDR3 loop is CASSYGWGTEAFF. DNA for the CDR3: TGTGCCAGCAGTTACGGTTGGGGTACTGAAGCTTTCTTT.

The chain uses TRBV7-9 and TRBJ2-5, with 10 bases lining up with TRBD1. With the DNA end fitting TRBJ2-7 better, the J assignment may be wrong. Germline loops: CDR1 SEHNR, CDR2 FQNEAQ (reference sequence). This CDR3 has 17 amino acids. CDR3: CASSLVLRDRGLYEQYF. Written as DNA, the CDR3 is TGTGCCAGCAGCTTAGTTCTCCGGGACAGGGGTTTATACGAGCAGTACTTC.

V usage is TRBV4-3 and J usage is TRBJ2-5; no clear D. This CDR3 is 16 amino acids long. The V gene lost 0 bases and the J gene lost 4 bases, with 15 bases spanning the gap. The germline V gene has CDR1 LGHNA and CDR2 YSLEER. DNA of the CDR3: TGCGCCAGCAGCCAAGATTTACCCCCCCAGGCAGAGACCCAGTACTTC. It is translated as CASSQDLPPQAETQYF.

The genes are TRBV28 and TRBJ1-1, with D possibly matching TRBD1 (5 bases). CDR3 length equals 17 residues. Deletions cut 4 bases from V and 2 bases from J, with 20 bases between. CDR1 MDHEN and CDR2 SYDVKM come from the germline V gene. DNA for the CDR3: TGTGCCAGCAGTTGCTTGGGCGTATTTGACAGCAACACTGAAGCTTTCTTT. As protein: CASSCLGVFDSNTEAFF.

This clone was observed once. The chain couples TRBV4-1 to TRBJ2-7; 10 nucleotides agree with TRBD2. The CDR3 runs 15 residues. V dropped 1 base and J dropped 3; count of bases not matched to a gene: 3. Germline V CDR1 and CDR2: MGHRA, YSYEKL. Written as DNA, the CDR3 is TGCGCCAGCAGCCAAGTTCCTAGCGGGGGCTACGAGCAGTACTTC. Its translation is CASSQVPSGGYEQYF.

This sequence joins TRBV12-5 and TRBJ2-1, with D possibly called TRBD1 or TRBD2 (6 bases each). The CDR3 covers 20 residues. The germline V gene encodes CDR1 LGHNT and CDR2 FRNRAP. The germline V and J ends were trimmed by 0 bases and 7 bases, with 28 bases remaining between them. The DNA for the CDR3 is TGTGCTAGTGGTTTGGTACTCCGTACAGGGACTTTAGTATCCAGAAATGAGCAGTTCTTC. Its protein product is CASGLVLRTGTLVSRNEQFF.

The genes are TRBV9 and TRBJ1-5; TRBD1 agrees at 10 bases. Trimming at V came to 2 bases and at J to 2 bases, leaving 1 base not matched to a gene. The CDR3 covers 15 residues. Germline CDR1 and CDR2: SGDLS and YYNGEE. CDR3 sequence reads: CASSVGTGGNQPQHF. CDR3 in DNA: TGTGCCAGCAGCGTTGGGACAGGGGGCAATCAGCCCCAGCATTTT.

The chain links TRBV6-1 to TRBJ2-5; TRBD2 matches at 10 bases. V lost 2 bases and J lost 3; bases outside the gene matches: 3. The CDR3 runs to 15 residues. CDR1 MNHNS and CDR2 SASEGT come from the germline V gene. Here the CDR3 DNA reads TGTGCCAGCAGTGAACGGACTAGCGGAAAAGAGACCCAGTACTTC. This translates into CASSERTSGKETQYF.

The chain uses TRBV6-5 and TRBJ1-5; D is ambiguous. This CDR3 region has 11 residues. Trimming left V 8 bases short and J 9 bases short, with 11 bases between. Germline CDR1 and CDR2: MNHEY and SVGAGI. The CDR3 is CASGMSRPQHF. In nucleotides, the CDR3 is TGTGCCAGCGGGATGAGTCGGCCCCAGCATTTT.

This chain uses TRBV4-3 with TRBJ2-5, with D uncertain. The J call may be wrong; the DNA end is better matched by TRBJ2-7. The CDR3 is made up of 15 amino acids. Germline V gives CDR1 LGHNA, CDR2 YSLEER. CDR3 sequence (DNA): TGCGCCAGCAGCCAAGAAATGGTGGAGAGCTACGAGCAGTACTTC. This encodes CASSQEMVESYEQYF.